One sample yielded the 27 T cell receptor beta chains listed below, sequenced in a study of vaccination and CD4 T cells after COVID-19. Sequencing of cultured CD4+ T cell DNA used the Oncomine TCR Beta short-read assay. TCRdb re-called the PCR reads through MiXCR, storing one row per CDR3 protein. The data contain 12,000 or so distinct CDR3 sequences, 50% to 60% of them singletons. The treatment here: roughly 11-day PBMC culture with coronavirus spike peptide pools or control peptides (ViraFEST assay). These receptors are not linked to any known antigen. The sample comprised CD4+ T cells from blood, cultured in vitro. These receptors were obtained from a human donor who had recovered from COVID-19.

The chain carries TRBV10-3 and TRBJ1-6; no firm D call. CDR3 length: 15 amino acids. From germline, CDR1 is ENHRY and CDR2 SYGVKD. V lost 8 bases and J lost 7, with 18 bases in between. This chain's CDR3 is CAIGVGEETNSPLHF. The CDR3, as DNA: TGTGCCATCGGCGTTGGTGAGGAGACCAATTCACCCCTCCACTTT.

V is TRBV10-3 and J is TRBJ2-2; 8 bases map to TRBD2. V lost 0 bases and J lost 2; bases outside the gene matches: 5. Germline assignment: CDR1 ENHRY and CDR2 SYGVKD. The CDR3 extends over 17 amino acids. The CDR3 is CAISESSGVGNTGELFF. In DNA, the CDR3 is TGTGCCATCAGTGAGTCTAGCGGGGTGGGTAACACCGGGGAGCTGTTTTTT.

V and J are TRBV20-1 and TRBJ1-1; no clear D. This CDR3 is 14 amino acids long. Looked up from germline, CDR1 is DFQATT and CDR2 is SNEGSKA (reference sequence). The ends were cut back, 3 bases at V and 4 bases at J, with 15 bases in the middle. CDR3 in amino acids: CSARPSIAGTEAFF. DNA for the CDR3: TGCAGTGCTAGGCCCAGCATAGCGGGCACTGAAGCTTTCTTT.

This clonotype occurred a few times. The V call is TRBV20-1, the J call TRBJ1-2; 7 nucleotides align to TRBD1. The CDR3 totals 12 residues. CDR1 DFQATT and CDR2 SNEGSKA come from the germline V gene (reference sequence). J gave up 7 bases and V 4 bases, and 6 bases lay outside the gene matches. In DNA form, the CDR3 reads TGCAGTGCTACCCGGGACAGTGCTGGCTACACCTTC. Its translation: CSATRDSAGYTF.

The chain recombines TRBV7-2 with TRBJ1-2; possibly TRBD1 for D (5 bases). The germline CDR1 and CDR2 sequences are SGHTA and FQGNSA. The CDR3 runs to 14 residues. Trimming cost V 0 bases and J 9 bases, with 14 bases left between them. Written as DNA, the CDR3 is TGTGCCAGCAGCTTAGCGGTGAGGGGTAGTAGCTACACCTTC. Translating gives CASSLAVRGSSYTF. Using reference TRBV7-2 and TRBJ1-2 for the parts outside the CDR3, the full variable domain is GAGVSQSPSNKVTEKGKDVELRCDPISGHTALYWYRQSLGQGLEFLIYFQGNSAPDKSGLPSDRFSAERTGGSVSTLTIQRTQQEDSAVYLCASSLAVRGSSYTFGSGTRLTVV.

V usage is TRBV2 and J usage is TRBJ2-3; 8 bases map to TRBD1. Germline assignment: CDR1 SNHLY and CDR2 FYNNEI. The CDR3 totals 14 residues. Germline trimming cut 6 bases from V and 2 bases from J; bases unmatched to any gene: 4. CDR3 DNA: TGTGCCAGCAGGTGGACAGGGCCCACAGATACGCAGTATTTT. This codes for CASRWTGPTDTQYF.

V usage is TRBV27 and J usage is TRBJ1-2; a weak D match, TRBD1 (5 bases). V lost 10 bases and J lost 4, with 13 bases in between. The CDR3 totals 12 residues. Germline lookup yields CDR1 MNHEY and CDR2 SMNVEV (reference sequence). CDR3 in DNA: TGTGCCAATAGGGGTGGCTCCTATGGCTACACCTTC. Protein product: CANRGGSYGYTF.

This chain links TRBV6-1 with TRBJ2-7; D gene unclear. Per the germline V gene, CDR1 is MNHNS and CDR2 is SASEGT. The V end lost 1 base, the J end lost 7 bases, and 17 bases lay between the germline ends. The CDR3 totals 15 residues. Written as DNA, the CDR3 is TGTGCCAGCAGTGAAGGTTCAGCGACCTCTGAAGAGCAGTACTTC. Protein: CASSEGSATSEEQYF.

The rearrangement links TRBV20-1 to TRBJ1-2; TRBD1 aligns across 7 bases. V was clipped by 6 bases and J by 6 bases; unmatched bases: 13. CDR3 size: 14 residues. The germline V gene encodes CDR1 DFQATT and CDR2 SNEGSKA (reference sequence). CDR3 bases: TGCAGTGCAAATCTAGGGGGCGCGGGACATGGCTACACCTTC. Protein: CSANLGGAGHGYTF.

Only one count was recorded for this clonotype. This sequence joins TRBV6-5 and TRBJ2-2; D unclear. Germline loops: CDR1 MNHEY, CDR2 SVGAGI. V was trimmed by 0 bases and J by 6 bases, leaving 2 bases between them. The CDR3 has 12 residues. The CDR3 DNA follows: TGTGCCAGCAGTTACTCTCCCGGGGAGCTGTTTTTT. Translating it yields CASSYSPGELFF.

V is TRBV2 and J is TRBJ2-5; the D is unclear. The CDR3 runs to 11 residues. Germline CDR1 is SNHLY and CDR2 is FYNNEI. Between the trimmed V and J ends, which lost 8 bases and 5 bases, there was a span of 9 bases. The CDR3 nucleotides read TGTGCCAGCGAAGTGATGGAGACCCAGTACTTC. Amino acids: CASEVMETQYF.

CDR3 in DNA: TGTGCCAGCACCGTAGGGCGCTCCACCGGGGAGCTGTTTTTT. Its translation: CASTVGRSTGELFF. The J gene is TRBJ2-2, the V gene TRBV2; D not certain. The CDR3 spans 14 residues. The V gene's germline CDR1 is SNHLY and CDR2 FYNNEI. Deletions cut 7 bases from V and 4 bases from J, with 13 bases between.

This clonotype appeared a few times. The gene calls are TRBV19 and TRBJ2-3; 7 bases are a match to TRBD2. Germline-derived CDR1 and CDR2 are LNHDA and SQIVND (reference sequence). The CDR3 sequence is 14 residues long. Trimming removed 5 bases from V and 5 bases from J; junction bases left unmatched: 7. The CDR3 nucleotides are TGTGCCAGTAGTCGGACTAGATTAGGAGATACGCAGTATTTT. This sequence encodes CASSRTRLGDTQYF.

This chain joins TRBV15 and TRBJ2-7; 13 nucleotides agree with TRBD2. The V segment lost 3 bases and the J segment 5 bases; nucleotides outside the gene matches: 4. The germline V gene encodes CDR1 LNHNV and CDR2 YYDKDF (reference sequence). This CDR3 has 15 residues. The CDR3 DNA follows: TGTGCCACCAGCAGTAGACTAGCGGGGGGCAACGAGCAGTACTTC. Residues: CATSSRLAGGNEQYF.

The V call is TRBV27, the J call TRBJ2-1, with D perhaps matching TRBD1 (7 bases). V lost 4 bases and J lost 9, with 19 bases in between. The germline CDR1 and CDR2 sequences are MNHEY and SMNVEV (reference sequence). The CDR3 extends over 15 amino acids. CDR3: CASSYRPGGSGEQFF. The CDR3 nucleotides read TGTGCCAGCAGTTATCGTCCAGGGGGGAGTGGTGAGCAGTTCTTC.

The rearrangement uses TRBV6-2 or TRBV6-3 and TRBJ2-5; perhaps TRBD1 as D (5 bases). Germline values: CDR1 MNHEY, CDR2 SVGEGT. V was pared by 7 bases and J by 1 base, with 16 bases between. The CDR3 has 15 amino acids. CDR3 in amino acids: CASNLERQPQETQYF. Here the CDR3 DNA reads TGTGCCAGCAATCTGGAAAGACAGCCCCAAGAGACCCAGTACTTC.

The chain joins TRBV4-3 to TRBJ1-6, with D perhaps TRBD1 (5 bases). The CDR3 has 19 amino acids. Deletions cut 0 bases from V and 0 bases from J, with 15 bases between. The germline CDR1 and CDR2 sequences are LGHNA and YSLEER. The CDR3, as DNA: TGCGCCAGCAGCCAAGAAGCAGGGCCTTCAAGCTCCTATAATTCACCCCTCCACTTT. It encodes CASSQEAGPSSSYNSPLHF.

This clonotype was seen a handful of times. This chain connects TRBV27 to TRBJ1-2; D possibly corresponds to TRBD1 (6 bases). CDR3 length equals 13 residues. The V end was cut by 5 bases, the J end by 7 bases, with 14 bases between. The V gene's germline CDR1 is MNHEY and CDR2 SMNVEV (reference sequence). The CDR3 region has the DNA TGTGCCAGCAGTAGACGGGGGGCGATTGGCTACACCTTC. Translated, it gives CASSRRGAIGYTF.

The CDR3 sequence: CSVSRGQETQYF. The CDR3 nucleotides read TGCAGCGTGAGCAGGGGCCAAGAGACCCAGTACTTC. The genes are TRBV29-1 and TRBJ2-5; a weak D match, TRBD1 (6 bases). Germline CDR1 reads SQVTM; CDR2 reads ANQGSEA. Trimming took off 6 bases at V and 1 base at J, with 9 bases between the two ends. This CDR3 comprises 12 residues.

The chain has TRBV6-1 and TRBJ1-1; D gene unclear. In germline, CDR1 is MNHNS, CDR2 SASEGT. The CDR3 is 14 amino acids. The ends were cut back, 5 bases at V and 0 bases at J, with 10 bases in the middle. The chain's CDR3 is CASSTSGMNTEAFF. The CDR3, as DNA: TGTGCCAGCAGTACCTCCGGGATGAACACTGAAGCTTTCTTT.

This clonotype was seen a few times. The genes are TRBV7-2 and TRBJ2-1; D is unclear. The CDR3 covers 15 residues. The germline gives CDR1 SGHTA, CDR2 FQGNSA. V shed 4 bases and J shed 0 bases, with 10 bases lying between them. The DNA for the CDR3 is TGTGCCAGCAGCTCGGACCTCAACTCCTACAATGAGCAGTTCTTC. It translates to CASSSDLNSYNEQFF.

This chain links TRBV29-1 with TRBJ1-5; D call uncertain. Trimming removed 5 bases from V and 5 bases from J, with 16 bases in between. There are 14 residues in the CDR3. Looked up from germline, CDR1 is SQVTM and CDR2 is ANQGSEA. CDR3 sequence: CSVPAALGYQPQHF. CDR3 bases: TGCAGCGTTCCTGCCGCCTTGGGATATCAGCCCCAGCATTTT.

The chain carries TRBV2 and TRBJ1-2; 7 bases fit TRBD1. V lost 3 bases, J lost 7 bases, and 8 bases stayed unmatched. The CDR3 has 14 residues. Germline CDR1 is SNHLY and CDR2 is FYNNEI. Written as DNA, the CDR3 is TGTGCCAGCAGTGACACAGGGGCCCCCTCTGGCTACACCTTC. Translation: CASSDTGAPSGYTF.

The genes are TRBV5-1 and TRBJ2-5; 14 positions match TRBD2. CDR1 and CDR2 (germline): SGHRS, YFSETQ. V shed 5 bases and J 5 bases; nucleotides not matched to a gene: 8. This CDR3 comprises 16 residues. The CDR3 sequence is CASRLTSGGAGETQYF. DNA for the CDR3: TGCGCCAGCAGATTGACTAGCGGGGGGGCCGGTGAGACCCAGTACTTC.

There are a few counts of this clonotype. The chain couples TRBV12-3 or TRBV12-4 to TRBJ1-5, with D possibly TRBD1 on 5 matching bases. CDR3 length: 15 amino acids. V gave up 2 bases and J gave up 4 bases, with 12 bases separating them. The DNA for the CDR3 is TGTGCCAGCAGTTTACAGGGAATAGGTAATCAGCCCCAGCATTTT. Encoded protein: CASSLQGIGNQPQHF.

CDR3 loop: CSASLGTLNSPLHF. In DNA form, the CDR3 reads TGCAGTGCTAGCCTCGGGACCCTTAATTCACCCCTCCACTTT. V usage is TRBV20-1 and J usage is TRBJ1-6, with a possible D match to TRBD1 (5 bases). Trimming removed 3 bases at V and 6 bases at J, with 12 bases between. The CDR3 is made up of 14 amino acids. Germline V CDR1 and CDR2: DFQATT, SNEGSKA (reference sequence).

V and J are TRBV20-1 and TRBJ1-3; D is unclear. This CDR3 is built from 14 residues. Germline V gene data show CDR1 as DFQATT and CDR2 as SNEGSKA (reference sequence). V was shortened by 3 bases and J by 0 bases, with 9 bases between the two germline ends. This CDR3 reads CSASPRSSGNTIYF. In DNA, the CDR3 is TGCAGTGCTAGCCCGAGGAGCTCTGGAAACACCATATATTTT.